Reported below is one T cell receptor beta chain. These data come from a study of PD-1 blockade in mismatch repair-deficient tumors. Every patient had mismatch repair deficiency by PCR or immunohistochemistry. The repertoire was sequenced with immunoSEQ multiplex PCR; TCRdb's copy has only in-frame clones and lacks some. The table includes some 26,000 clones, 75% to 85% detected once. Germline CDR1 and CDR2: GTSNPN and SVGIG (reference sequence). The CDR3 extends over 10 amino acids. The V and J ends lost 2 bases and 5 bases respectively, with 1 base between them. This sample comprised peripheral blood, obtained 12 weeks after starting pembrolizumab. The V gene is TRBV30, the J gene TRBJ1-3; D is unresolved. This receptor was taken from an adult with mismatch repair-deficient cancer. The CDR3 protein is CAWSRNTIYF. The CDR3 region has the DNA TGTGCCTGGAGTAGAAACACCATATATTTT.